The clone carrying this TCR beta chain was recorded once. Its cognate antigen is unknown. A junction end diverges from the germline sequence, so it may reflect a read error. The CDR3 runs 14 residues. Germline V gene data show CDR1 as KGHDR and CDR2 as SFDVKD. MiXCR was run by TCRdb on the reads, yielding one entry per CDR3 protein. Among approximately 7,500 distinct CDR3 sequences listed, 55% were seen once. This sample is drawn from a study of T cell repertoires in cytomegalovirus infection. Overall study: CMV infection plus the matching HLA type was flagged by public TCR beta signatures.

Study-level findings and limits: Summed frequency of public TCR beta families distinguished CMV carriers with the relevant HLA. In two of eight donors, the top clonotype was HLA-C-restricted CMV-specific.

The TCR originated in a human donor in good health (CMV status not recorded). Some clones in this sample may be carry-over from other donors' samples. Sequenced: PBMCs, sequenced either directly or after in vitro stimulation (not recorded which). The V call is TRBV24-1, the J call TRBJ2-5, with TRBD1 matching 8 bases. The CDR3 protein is CSTSDVTGEYTQYF. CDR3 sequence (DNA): TGTTCCACCAGTGATGTGACAGGGGAATATACCCAGTACTTC.